The following is a T cell receptor beta chain sequence with its context. Its antigen is unidentified. This may stem from a read error, because a much larger clone lies one nucleotide away. Breast cancer patients provided tissue from their axillary draining lymph nodes. TCRdb reprocessed the multiplex PCR reads with MiXCR, giving one entry per CDR3 protein. The sample consists of more than 200,000 distinct CDR3 sequences, about 34% of them appearing once. This specimen comes from a study of breast tumors, draining lymph nodes, adjacent tissues. Notes on the study in general: Findings are consistent with lymph node origin and intratumoral expansion of most tumor T cells. Tumors had less TCR diversity than lymph nodes, more than nontumor tissue.

V dropped 4 bases and J dropped 2; count of bases not matched to a gene: 6. This CDR3 has 15 residues. Germline CDR1 and CDR2: SGDLS and YYNGEE. The TCR originated in a female donor with breast cancer. Some clones in this sample may be carry-over from other donors' samples. Sequencing was done on a sample of axillary lymph node tissue. This chain joins TRBV9 and TRBJ2-4; 7 bases are shared with TRBD1. The DNA of the CDR3 is TGTGCCAGCAGCCGCGAGGGGGCAACCAAAAACATTCAGTACTTC. This gives the protein CASSREGATKNIQYF.